Shown below are 15 T cell receptor beta chains from a single sample sequenced in a study of T-cell memory formation after mild COVID-19. TCRdb re-called the 5' RACE reads with MiXCR, one entry per CDR3 protein. In the table there are around 420,000 distinct CDR3 sequences, approximately 24% of which are singletons. Sequencing input: PBMCs or a T cell subset sorted from them (not recorded which). Source of these receptors: an adult woman who had mild COVID-19 (a few samples of this study predate the infection). Cell type and time point are not known.

This clonotype appeared once. The J gene is TRBJ2-7, the V gene TRBV27; 7 bases are a match to TRBD1. Germline CDR1 reads MNHEY; CDR2 reads SMNVEV (reference sequence). The length of the CDR3 is 14 residues. J gave up 5 bases and V 2 bases, and 6 bases lay outside the gene matches. CDR3: CASSLRQGIDEQYF. The CDR3 DNA follows: TGTGCCAGCAGTTTAAGACAGGGTATCGACGAGCAGTACTTC.

The rearrangement joins TRBV2 to TRBJ1-3, with unresolved D. With 4 bases removed from V and 0 bases from J, the gap between germline ends came to 16 bases. Per germline, CDR1 SNHLY and CDR2 FYNNEI. The CDR3 sequence is 17 residues long. This chain's CDR3 is CASSGLVQVPSGNTIYF. DNA for the CDR3: TGTGCCAGCAGTGGGTTGGTCCAAGTCCCCTCTGGAAACACCATATATTTT.

The chain is built from TRBV6-4 and TRBJ2-7; the match to TRBD2 covers 7 bases. This CDR3 comprises 15 residues. Germline trimming cut 6 bases from V and 3 bases from J; bases unmatched to any gene: 11. In germline, CDR1 is MRHNA, CDR2 SNTAGT. CDR3 nucleotide sequence: TGTGCCAGCAGCTGGTCGGGGGGAAGACACTACGAGCAGTACTTC. This codes for CASSWSGGRHYEQYF.

This clonotype came up many times. This chain uses TRBV7-2 with TRBJ2-3; D not certain. Germline CDR1 is SGHTA and CDR2 is FQGNSA. This CDR3 comprises 13 residues. V lost 1 base and J 5 bases, leaving 7 bases between the germline ends. The CDR3 loop is CASSLEAQDTQYF. The CDR3 nucleotides read TGTGCCAGCAGCTTAGAGGCACAAGATACGCAGTATTTT.

This clonotype was counted only a few times. This chain uses TRBV12-3 or TRBV12-4 with TRBJ2-5, with D perhaps TRBD1 (5 bases). Trimming took off 3 bases at V and 3 bases at J, with 11 bases between the two ends. The CDR3 consists of 14 residues. CDR3 region: CASSFLGREETQYF. CDR3 DNA: TGTGCCAGCAGTTTCTTAGGCAGGGAAGAGACCCAGTACTTC.

The chain employs TRBV19 and TRBJ1-4, with TRBD1 matching 7 bases. V dropped 6 bases and J dropped 6; count of bases not matched to a gene: 4. Germline loops: CDR1 LNHDA, CDR2 SQIVND (reference sequence). The CDR3 contains 13 residues. CDR3 nucleotides: TGTGCCAGTAGAGAGGGGGCTGATGAAAAACTGTTTTTT. Translating it yields CASREGADEKLFF.

V usage is TRBV6-2 or TRBV6-3 and J usage is TRBJ2-5, with 7 bases aligning to TRBD2. The length of the CDR3 is 15 residues. V gave up 8 bases and J gave up 0 bases; unmatched junction bases: 9. CDR1 is MNHEY, CDR2 SVGEGT, per germline. This chain's CDR3 is CASAVVLANQETQYF. DNA of the CDR3: TGTGCCAGCGCAGTCGTACTAGCGAACCAAGAGACCCAGTACTTC.

This clonotype has more than one count but fewer than ten. Written as DNA, the CDR3 is TGCAGTGCTAGGGAAGCGGGGCGAGGTCTATCTGACGAGCAGTTCTTC. Its translation is CSAREAGRGLSDEQFF. The V and J genes are TRBV20-1 and TRBJ2-1; the match to TRBD2 covers 7 bases. V dropped 3 bases and J dropped 10; count of bases not matched to a gene: 18. The CDR3 consists of 16 residues. Looked up from germline, CDR1 is DFQATT and CDR2 is SNEGSKA (reference sequence).

This clonotype was seen once. The chain has TRBV10-3 and TRBJ2-7, with no clear D. V was shortened by 5 bases and J by 4 bases, with 6 bases between the two germline ends. The CDR3 extends over 11 amino acids. The germline V gene encodes CDR1 ENHRY and CDR2 SYGVKD. The CDR3 DNA is TGTGCCATCAGTTCTCCATACGAGCAGTACTTC. This encodes CAISSPYEQYF.

This clonotype has a handful of counts. The rearrangement uses TRBV7-3 and TRBJ2-1, with D perhaps matching TRBD1 (5 bases). This CDR3 has 13 amino acids. Between the trimmed V and J ends, which lost 5 bases and 7 bases, there was a span of 12 bases. CDR1 SGHTA and CDR2 FQGTGA come from the germline V gene. The CDR3 DNA sequence: TGTGCCAGCAGCCAGGGTCCAAAAAATGAGCAGTTCTTC. It is translated as CASSQGPKNEQFF.

This clonotype has a handful of counts. The chain couples TRBV7-3 to TRBJ1-1; D uncertain. This CDR3 comprises 14 residues. Germline CDR1 SGHTA, CDR2 FQGTGA. V dropped 6 bases and J dropped 3 bases, with 14 bases sitting between them. For the CDR3, the DNA is TGTGCCAGCAGGCCAGAGGGTAGGGACACTGAAGCTTTCTTT. As protein: CASRPEGRDTEAFF.

V usage is TRBV20-1 and J usage is TRBJ1-6; 8 bases line up with TRBD1. V lost 4 bases to trimming and J lost 7 bases; unmatched junction nucleotides: 3. The CDR3 has 13 amino acids. The germline V gene encodes CDR1 DFQATT and CDR2 SNEGSKA (reference sequence). CDR3 DNA: TGCAGTGCTAACACAGGGGGAAATTCACCCCTCCACTTT. This gives the protein CSANTGGNSPLHF.

Here the CDR3 DNA reads TGCAGCGTCGTGGGACAGGCAAATGGCTACACCTTC. Translation: CSVVGQANGYTF. The rearrangement uses TRBV29-1 and TRBJ1-2; 8 bases align to TRBD1. Per the germline V gene, CDR1 is SQVTM and CDR2 is ANQGSEA. CDR3 length: 12 amino acids. The J segment lost 6 bases and the V segment lost 6 bases, leaving 6 bases of the junction unmatched.

This clonotype occurred a few times. This chain joins TRBV27 and TRBJ2-7, with TRBD1 matching over 12 bases. Losses at the gene ends were 2 bases for V and 5 bases for J; bases not matched to a gene: 7. CDR3 length equals 16 residues. Germline assignment: CDR1 MNHEY and CDR2 SMNVEV (reference sequence). The CDR3 region has the DNA TGTGCCAGCAGTTTACCTCCGGGACAGGGGGCCAACGAGCAGTACTTC. It is translated as CASSLPPGQGANEQYF.

The rearrangement uses TRBV13 and TRBJ2-3; no clear D. Germline V gene lookup returns CDR1 PRHDT and CDR2 FYEKMQ (reference sequence). Trimming cost V 3 bases and J 4 bases, with 11 bases left between them. The CDR3 has 14 amino acids. CDR3 sequence reads: CASSLKVRADTQYF. CDR3 nucleotides: TGTGCCAGCAGCTTGAAGGTTAGGGCAGATACGCAGTATTTT.